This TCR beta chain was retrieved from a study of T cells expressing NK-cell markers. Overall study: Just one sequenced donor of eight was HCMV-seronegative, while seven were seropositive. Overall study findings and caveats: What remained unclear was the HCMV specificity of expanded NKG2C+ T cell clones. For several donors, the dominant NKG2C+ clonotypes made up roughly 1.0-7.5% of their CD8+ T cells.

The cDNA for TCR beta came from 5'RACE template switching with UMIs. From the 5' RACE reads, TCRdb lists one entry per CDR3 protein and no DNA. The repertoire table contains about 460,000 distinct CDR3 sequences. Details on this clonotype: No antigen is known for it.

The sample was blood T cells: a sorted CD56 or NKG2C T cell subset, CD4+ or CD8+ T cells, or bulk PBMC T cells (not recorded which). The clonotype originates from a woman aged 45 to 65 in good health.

CDR3 region: CASSEAGPQSGANVLTF. The chain combines TRBV6-1 with TRBJ2-6. Germline assignment: CDR1 MNHNS and CDR2 SASEGT. CDR3 length: 17 residues.